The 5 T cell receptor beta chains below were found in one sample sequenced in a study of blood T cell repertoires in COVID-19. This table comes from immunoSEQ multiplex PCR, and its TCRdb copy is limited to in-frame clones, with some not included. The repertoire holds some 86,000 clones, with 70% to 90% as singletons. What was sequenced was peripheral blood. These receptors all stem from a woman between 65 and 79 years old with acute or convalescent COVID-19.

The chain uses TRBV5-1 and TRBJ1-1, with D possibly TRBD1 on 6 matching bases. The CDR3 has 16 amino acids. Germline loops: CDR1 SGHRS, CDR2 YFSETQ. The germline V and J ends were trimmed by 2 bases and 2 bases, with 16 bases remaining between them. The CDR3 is CASSLETRGRNTEAFF. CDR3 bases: TGCGCCAGCAGCTTAGAGACCAGGGGACGTAACACTGAAGCTTTCTTT.

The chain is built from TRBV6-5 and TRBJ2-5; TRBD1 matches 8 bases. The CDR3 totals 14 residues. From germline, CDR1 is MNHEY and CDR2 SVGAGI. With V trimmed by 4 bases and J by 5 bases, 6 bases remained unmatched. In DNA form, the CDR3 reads TGTGCCAGCAGTTTGGACAGGGTGCGGGAGACCCAGTACTTC. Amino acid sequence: CASSLDRVRETQYF.

CDR3 DNA: TGTGCCAGCAGCTCCACCACGACAGGGGGAGGAGCTTTCTTT. This gives the protein CASSSTTTGGGAFF. The chain combines TRBV13 with TRBJ1-1, with 9 bases matching TRBD1. The CDR3 has 14 amino acids. Germline V lookup: CDR1 PRHDT, CDR2 FYEKMQ (reference sequence). The trim removed 4 bases at V and 10 bases at J, leaving 10 bases unmatched.

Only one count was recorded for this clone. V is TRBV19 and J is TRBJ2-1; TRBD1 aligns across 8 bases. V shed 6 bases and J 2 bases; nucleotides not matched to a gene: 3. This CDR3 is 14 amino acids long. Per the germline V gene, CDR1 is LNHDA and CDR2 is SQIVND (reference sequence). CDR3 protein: CASRPTGAYNEQFF. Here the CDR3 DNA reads TGTGCCAGTAGACCGACAGGGGCCTACAATGAGCAGTTCTTC.

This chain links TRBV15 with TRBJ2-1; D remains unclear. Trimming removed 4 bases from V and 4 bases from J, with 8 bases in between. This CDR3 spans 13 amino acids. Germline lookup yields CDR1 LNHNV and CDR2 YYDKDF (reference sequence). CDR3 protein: CATSMRLYNEQFF. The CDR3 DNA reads TGTGCCACCAGCATGAGGCTTTACAATGAGCAGTTCTTC.